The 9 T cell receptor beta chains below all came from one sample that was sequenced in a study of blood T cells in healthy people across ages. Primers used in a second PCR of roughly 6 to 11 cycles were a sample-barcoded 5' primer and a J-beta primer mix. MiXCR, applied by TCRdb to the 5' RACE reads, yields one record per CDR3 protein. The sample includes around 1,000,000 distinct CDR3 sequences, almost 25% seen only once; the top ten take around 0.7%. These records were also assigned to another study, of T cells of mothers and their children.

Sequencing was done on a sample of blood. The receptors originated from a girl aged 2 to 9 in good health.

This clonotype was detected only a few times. CDR3 loop: CSARGTGKRDTQYF. The CDR3 nucleotides read TGCAGTGCTAGAGGGACAGGGAAGCGAGATACGCAGTATTTT. The rearrangement joins TRBV20-1 to TRBJ2-3, with 8 positions matching TRBD1. Looked up from germline, CDR1 is DFQATT and CDR2 is SNEGSKA (reference sequence). The CDR3 length is 14 residues. V trimming: 1 base; J trimming: 5 bases; junction bases outside the gene matches: 5.

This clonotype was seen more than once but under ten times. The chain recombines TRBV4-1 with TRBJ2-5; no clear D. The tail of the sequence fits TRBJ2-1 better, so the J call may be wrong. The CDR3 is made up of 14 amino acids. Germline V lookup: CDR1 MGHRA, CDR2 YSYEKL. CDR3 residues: CASSQVVRVNEQFF. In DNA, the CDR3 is TGCGCCAGCAGCCAAGTTGTTAGAGTCAATGAGCAGTTCTTC.

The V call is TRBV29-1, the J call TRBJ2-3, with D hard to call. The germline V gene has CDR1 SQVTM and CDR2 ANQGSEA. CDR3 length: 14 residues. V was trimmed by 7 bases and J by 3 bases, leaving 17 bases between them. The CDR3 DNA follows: TGCAGCGGATGTGACGCTCGGAAGACAGATACGCAGTATTTT. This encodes CSGCDARKTDTQYF.

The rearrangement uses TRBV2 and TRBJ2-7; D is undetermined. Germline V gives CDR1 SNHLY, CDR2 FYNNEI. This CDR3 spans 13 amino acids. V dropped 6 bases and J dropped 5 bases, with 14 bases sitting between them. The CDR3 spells CASRETRRDEQYF. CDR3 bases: TGTGCCAGCAGGGAGACACGGAGAGACGAGCAGTACTTC.

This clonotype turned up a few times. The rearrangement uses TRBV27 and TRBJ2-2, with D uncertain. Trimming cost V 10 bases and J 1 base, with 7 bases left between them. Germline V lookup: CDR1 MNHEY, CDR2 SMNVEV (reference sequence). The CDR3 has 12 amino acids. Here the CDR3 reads CATHRNTGELFF. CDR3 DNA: TGTGCCACACATAGGAACACCGGGGAGCTGTTTTTT.

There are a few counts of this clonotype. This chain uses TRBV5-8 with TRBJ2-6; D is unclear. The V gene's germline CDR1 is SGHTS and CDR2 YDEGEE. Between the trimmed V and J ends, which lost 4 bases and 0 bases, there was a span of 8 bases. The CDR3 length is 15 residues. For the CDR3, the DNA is TGTGCCAGCAGCAAGGCAACCTCTGGGGCCAACGTCCTGACTTTC. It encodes CASSKATSGANVLTF.

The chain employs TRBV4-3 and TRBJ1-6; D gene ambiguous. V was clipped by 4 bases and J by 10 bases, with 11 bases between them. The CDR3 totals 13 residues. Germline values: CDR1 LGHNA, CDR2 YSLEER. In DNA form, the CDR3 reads TGCGCCAGCAGCCCCAAAATAGGATCACCCCTCCACTTT. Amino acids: CASSPKIGSPLHF.

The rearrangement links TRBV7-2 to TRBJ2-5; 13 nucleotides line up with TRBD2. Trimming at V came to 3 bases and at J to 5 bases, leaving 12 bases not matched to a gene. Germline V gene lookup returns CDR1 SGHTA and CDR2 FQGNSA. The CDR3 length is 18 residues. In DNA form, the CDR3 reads TGTGCCAGCAGCTTGACGACTAGCGGGGGGCGCAGGGCGGAGACCCAGTACTTC. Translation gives CASSLTTSGGRRAETQYF.

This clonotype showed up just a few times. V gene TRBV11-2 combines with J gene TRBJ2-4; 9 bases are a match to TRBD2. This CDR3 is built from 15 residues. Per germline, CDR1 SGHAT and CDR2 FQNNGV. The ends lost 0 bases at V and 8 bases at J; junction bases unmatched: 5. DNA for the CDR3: TGTGCCAGCAGCTTAGATGCGGGGGGGCCGGACATTCAGTACTTC. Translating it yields CASSLDAGGPDIQYF.